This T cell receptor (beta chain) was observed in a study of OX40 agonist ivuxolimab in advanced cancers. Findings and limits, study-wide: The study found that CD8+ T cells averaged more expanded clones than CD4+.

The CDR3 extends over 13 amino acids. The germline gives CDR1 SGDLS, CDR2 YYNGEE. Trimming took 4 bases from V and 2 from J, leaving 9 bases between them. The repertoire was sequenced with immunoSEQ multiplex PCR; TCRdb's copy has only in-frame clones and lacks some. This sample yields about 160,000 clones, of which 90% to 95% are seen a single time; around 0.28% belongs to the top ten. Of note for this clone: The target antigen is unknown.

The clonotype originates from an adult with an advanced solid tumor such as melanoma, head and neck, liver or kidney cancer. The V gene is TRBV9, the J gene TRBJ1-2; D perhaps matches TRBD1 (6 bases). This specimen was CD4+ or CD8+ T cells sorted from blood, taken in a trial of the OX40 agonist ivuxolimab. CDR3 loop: CASSSGTNYGYTF. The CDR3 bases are TGTGCCAGCAGCTCCGGGACAAACTATGGCTACACCTTC.